This T cell receptor beta chain emerged from a study of shared clonotypes between healthy human individuals. Study-level findings and limits: Donor scarcity curtailed the genetic and exposure-history diversity represented herein. Sorted-subset sequencing, rarefaction showed, was incomplete despite large depth. Shared across a few donors were about 4.8% of the naive CD4 clonotypes.

Deletions cut 4 bases from V and 3 bases from J, with 10 bases between. The CDR3 extends over 14 amino acids. Details on this clone: Its antigen is not known.

Those who donated were healthy HIV-negative adults, with no recent acute infections or vaccinations reported. The table came from immunoSEQ multiplex PCR; TCRdb's copy has only in-frame clones and leaves some out. The data hold a few million clones, with roughly 93% observed a single time. The rearrangement joins TRBV23-1 to TRBJ1-3; D is ambiguous. TRBV23-1 is reported as an ORF; its role is uncertain. This clonotype originated in a man between 18 and 35 years old in good health. Some clones in this sample may be carry-over from other donors' samples. Sequencing was done on a sample of naive CD4+ T cells from PBMCs. Subset denoted: CD45RA+ positively selected. The CDR3 region is CASSPEGVGNTIYF. CDR3 nucleotides: TGCGCCAGCAGTCCGGAGGGAGTTGGAAACACCATATATTTT.